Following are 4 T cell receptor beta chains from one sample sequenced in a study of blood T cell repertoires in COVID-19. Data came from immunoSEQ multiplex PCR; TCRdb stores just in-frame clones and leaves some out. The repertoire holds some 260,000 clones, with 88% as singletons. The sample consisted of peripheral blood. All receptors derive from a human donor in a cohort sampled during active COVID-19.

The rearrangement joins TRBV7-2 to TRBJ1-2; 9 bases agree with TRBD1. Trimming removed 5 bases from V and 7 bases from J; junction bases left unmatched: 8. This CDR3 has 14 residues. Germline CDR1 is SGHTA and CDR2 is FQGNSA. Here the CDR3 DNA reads TGTGCCAGCAGCCCAAAACAGGGGGCGCCTGGCTACACCTTC. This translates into CASSPKQGAPGYTF.

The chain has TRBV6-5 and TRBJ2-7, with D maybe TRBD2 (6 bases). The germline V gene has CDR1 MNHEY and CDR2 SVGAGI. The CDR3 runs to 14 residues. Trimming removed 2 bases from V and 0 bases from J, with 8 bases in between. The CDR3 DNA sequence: TGTGCCAGCAGTTACATGGGGGGCTCCTACGAGCAGTACTTC. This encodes CASSYMGGSYEQYF.

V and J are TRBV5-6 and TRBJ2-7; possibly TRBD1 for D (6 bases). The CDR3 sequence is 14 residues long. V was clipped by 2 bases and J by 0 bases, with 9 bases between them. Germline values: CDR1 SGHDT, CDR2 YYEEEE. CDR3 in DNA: TGTGCCAGCAGCTTCAGGGGCCCCTCCTACGAGCAGTACTTC. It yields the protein CASSFRGPSYEQYF.

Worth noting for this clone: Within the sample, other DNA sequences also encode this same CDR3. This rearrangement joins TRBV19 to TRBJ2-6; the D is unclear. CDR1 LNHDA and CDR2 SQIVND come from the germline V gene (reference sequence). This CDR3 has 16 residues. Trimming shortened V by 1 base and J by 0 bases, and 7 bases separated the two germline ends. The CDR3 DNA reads TGTGCCAGTAGTATAGGAGTTTTCTCTGGGGCCAACGTCCTGACTTTC. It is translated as CASSIGVFSGANVLTF.